Listed below are T cell receptor beta chains from one sample, sequenced in a study of identical twins' blood T cells. TCRdb re-analysed the 5' RACE reads in MiXCR, keeping a single row per CDR3 protein. The sample consists of around 380,000 distinct CDR3 sequences, over 25% of them appearing once. The sequenced material came from PBMCs. All receptors derive from a woman between 18 and 50 years old in good health. The CDR3 runs from the conserved cysteine through the conserved F or W. D genes are given only for firm matches. The size entry is marked missing in some rows and otherwise reads once, few, many or a size class.

clone_size	d_call	v_call	j_call	cdr3_aa	cdr3_nt
few	TRBD1	TRBV3-1	TRBJ1-1	CASRGQGGNTEAFF	TGTGCCAGCAGGGGACAGGGGGGGAACACTGAAGCTTTCTTT
few	-	TRBV2	TRBJ1-5	CASKHREVGQPQHF	TGTGCCAGCAAACACAGGGAAGTGGGACAGCCCCAGCATTTT
few	-	TRBV9	TRBJ2-1	CASSVSHVVETNEQFF	TGTGCCAGCAGCGTATCCCATGTAGTAGAAACGAATGAGCAGTTCTTC
few	-	TRBV20-1	TRBJ1-1	CSALTPRRTSAFF	TGCAGTGCCCTCACCCCCCGCCGGACGTCGGCTTTCTTT
few	TRBD1	TRBV2	TRBJ1-2	CASSDGTASYYGYTF	TGTGCCAGCAGTGACGGGACAGCAAGTTACTATGGCTACACCTTC
many	-	TRBV2	TRBJ2-3	CASKRSTDTQYF	TGTGCCAGCAAGAGAAGCACAGATACGCAGTATTTT
-	-	TRBV9	TRBJ2-1	CASSAPGRAGNERFF	TGTGCCAGCAGCGCCCCAGGTAGGGCAGGCAATGAGCGGTTCTTC
-	-	TRBV20-1	TRBJ1-1	CSARGTRPTEAFF	TGCAGTGCTAGAGGGACAAGGCCCACTGAAGCTTTCTTT
-	TRBD1	TRBV5-1	TRBJ2-1	CASGLGQGNEQFF	TGCGCCAGCGGCTTGGGACAGGGGAATGAGCAGTTCTTC
many	-	TRBV5-1	TRBJ2-3	CASSFGTDTQYF	TGTGCCAGCAGTTTTGGCACAGATACGCAGTATTTT
-	-	TRBV11-2	TRBJ2-7	CASSSGGLEQYF	TGTGCCAGCAGCTCCGGAGGTCTCGAGCAGTACTTC
few	TRBD1	TRBV6-2/TRBV6-3	TRBJ1-1	CASSYGQGRTEAFF	TGTGCCAGCAGTTACGGACAGGGAAGAACTGAAGCTTTCTTT
many	-	TRBV6-1	TRBJ1-5	CASSEFPGQRGSNQPQHF	TGTGCCAGCAGTGAATTTCCCGGTCAAAGGGGTAGCAATCAGCCCCAGCATTTT
-	-	TRBV11-2	TRBJ2-6	CASSSVGDLLISGANVLTF	TGTGCCAGCAGCTCCGTCGGAGATCTACTAATCTCTGGGGCCAACGTCCTGACTTTC
-	-	TRBV12-3/TRBV12-4	TRBJ1-6	CASSSQMQSPLHF	TGTGCCAGCAGTTCTCAAATGCAATCACCCCTCCACTTT
few	TRBD1	TRBV19	TRBJ1-3	CATSSRDRGINTIYF	TGTGCCACCTCCTCGCGGGACAGGGGAATAAACACCATATATTTT
-	-	TRBV29-1	TRBJ2-3	CSVEGGLTDTQYF	TGCAGCGTTGAAGGCGGCCTCACAGATACGCAGTATTTT
-	-	TRBV11-2	TRBJ2-1	CASSLGSSLRYNEQFF	TGTGCCAGCAGCTTAGGCAGTAGTTTGAGGTACAATGAGCAGTTCTTC
-	TRBD1	TRBV5-1	TRBJ2-7	CASSRLTGVGPYEQYF	TGCGCCAGCAGCCGTTTAACAGGGGTGGGTCCCTACGAGCAGTACTTC
once	TRBD1	TRBV6-5	TRBJ1-5	CASSYSQGANQPQHF	TGCGCCAGCAGTTACTCCCAGGGGGCGAATCAGCCCCAGCATTTT